Listed here is a single T cell receptor beta chain. This sample stems from a study of blood T cell repertoires in COVID-19. Trimming stripped 7 bases from V and 0 bases from J, with 8 bases between. Germline CDR1 KGHDR, CDR2 SFDVKD. The CDR3 loop spans 14 amino acids. Generated by immunoSEQ multiplex PCR, the TCRdb table keeps only in-frame clones and is missing some. The sample includes under 50,000 clones, about 90% of them seen just once. The V gene is TRBV24-1, the J gene TRBJ2-2; maybe TRBD1 (6 bases). Sequenced material: peripheral blood. This sequence originates from a woman aged 40 to 49 with acute or convalescent COVID-19. CDR3 nucleotide sequence: TGTGCCACCAGCGGACAGCCGAACACCGGGGAGCTGTTTTTT. Amino acids: CATSGQPNTGELFF.